Sequencing of this T cell receptor beta chain was carried out in a study of shared clonotypes between healthy human individuals. About the study: For every donor, three CD4 naive, three CD4 memory, two CD8 naive and one CD8 memory plates were used. Overall study results and limits: A reduction in generation probabilities was seen for non-shared clonotypes relative to those shared by all four donors.

The CDR3 consists of 14 residues. The V segment lost 1 base and the J segment 1 base; nucleotides outside the gene matches: 1. Germline V CDR1 and CDR2: GTSNPN, SVGIG (reference sequence). Partitioning of CD4+ cells yielded a CD45RA+ naive subset and a CD45RA-negative memory subset. Repertoires were generated with immunoSEQ multiplex PCR, while TCRdb's copy carries only in-frame clones and drops some. The sample shows a few million clones, 85% to 95% of them seen only once. Details on this clone: Its specificity is unknown.

What was sequenced was naive CD4+ T cells from PBMCs. Described subset: CD45RA+ positively selected. This chain uses TRBV30 with TRBJ2-1, with 7 bases aligning to TRBD2. This TCR came from a man aged 18 to 30 in good health. Some clones in this sample may be carry-over from other donors' samples. Here the CDR3 reads CAWSAGGSYNEQFF. DNA of the CDR3: TGTGCCTGGAGTGCGGGAGGTTCCTACAATGAGCAGTTCTTC.